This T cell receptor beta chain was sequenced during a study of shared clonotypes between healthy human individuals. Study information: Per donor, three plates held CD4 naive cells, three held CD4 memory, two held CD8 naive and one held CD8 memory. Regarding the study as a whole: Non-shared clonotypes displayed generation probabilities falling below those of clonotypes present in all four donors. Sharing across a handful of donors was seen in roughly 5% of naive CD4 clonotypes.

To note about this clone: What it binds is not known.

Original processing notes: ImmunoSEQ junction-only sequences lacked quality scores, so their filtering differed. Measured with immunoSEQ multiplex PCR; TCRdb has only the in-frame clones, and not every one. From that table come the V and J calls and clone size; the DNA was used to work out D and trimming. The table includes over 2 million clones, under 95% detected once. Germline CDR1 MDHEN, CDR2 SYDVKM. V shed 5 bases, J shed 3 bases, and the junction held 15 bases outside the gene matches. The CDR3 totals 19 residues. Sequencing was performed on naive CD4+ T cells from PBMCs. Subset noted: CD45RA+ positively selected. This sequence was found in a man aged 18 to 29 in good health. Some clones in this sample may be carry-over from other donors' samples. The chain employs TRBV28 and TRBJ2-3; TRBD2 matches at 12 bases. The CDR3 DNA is TGTGCCAGCAGTCCCCCGACTAGAGCTAGCGGGAGGGCGACAGATACGCAGTATTTT. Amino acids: CASSPPTRASGRATDTQYF.